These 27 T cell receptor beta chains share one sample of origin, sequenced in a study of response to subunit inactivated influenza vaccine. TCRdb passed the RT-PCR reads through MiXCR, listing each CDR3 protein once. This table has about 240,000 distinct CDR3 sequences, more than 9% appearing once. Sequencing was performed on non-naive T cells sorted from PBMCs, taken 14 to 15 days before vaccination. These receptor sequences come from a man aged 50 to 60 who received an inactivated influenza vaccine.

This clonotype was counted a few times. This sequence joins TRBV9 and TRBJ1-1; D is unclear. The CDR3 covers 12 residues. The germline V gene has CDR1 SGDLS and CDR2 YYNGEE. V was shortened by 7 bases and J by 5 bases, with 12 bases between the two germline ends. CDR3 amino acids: CASGRSETEAFF. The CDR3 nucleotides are TGTGCCAGCGGTCGCTCAGAGACTGAAGCTTTCTTT. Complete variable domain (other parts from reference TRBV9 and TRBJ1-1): DSGVTQTPKHLITATGQRVTLRCSPRSGDLSVYWYQQSLDQGLQFLIQYYNGEERAKGNILERFSAQQFPDLHSELNLSSLELGDSALYFCASGRSETEAFFGQGTRLTVV.

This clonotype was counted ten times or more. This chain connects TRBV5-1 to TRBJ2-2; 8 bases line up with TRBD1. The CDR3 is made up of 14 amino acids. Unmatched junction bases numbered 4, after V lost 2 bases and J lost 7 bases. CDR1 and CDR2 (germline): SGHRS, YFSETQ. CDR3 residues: CASSLRQGSGELFF. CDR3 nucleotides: TGCGCCAGCAGCTTAAGACAGGGGAGCGGGGAGCTGTTTTTT.

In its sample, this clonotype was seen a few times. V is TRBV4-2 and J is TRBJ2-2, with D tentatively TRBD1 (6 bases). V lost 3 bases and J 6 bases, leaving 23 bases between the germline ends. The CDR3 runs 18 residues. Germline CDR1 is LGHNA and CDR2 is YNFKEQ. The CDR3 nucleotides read TGTGCCAGCAGCCATTCTCCTGGGCAGGGGAGATGGTCCGGGGAGCTGTTTTTT. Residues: CASSHSPGQGRWSGELFF.

CDR3 sequence: CAISDSPTYTDTQYF. CDR3 bases: TGTGCCATCAGTGATTCTCCCACTTACACAGATACGCAGTATTTT. V is TRBV10-3 and J is TRBJ2-3; D not resolved. CDR3 size: 15 residues. Germline CDR1 ENHRY, CDR2 SYGVKD. The V and J ends lost 3 bases and 2 bases respectively, with 12 bases between them.

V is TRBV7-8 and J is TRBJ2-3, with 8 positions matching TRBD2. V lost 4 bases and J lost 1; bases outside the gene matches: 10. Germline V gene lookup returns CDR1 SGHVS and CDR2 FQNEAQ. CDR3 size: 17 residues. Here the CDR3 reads CASSSITGLGGTDTQYF. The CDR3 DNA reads TGTGCCAGCAGCTCGATAACGGGACTAGGGGGCACAGATACGCAGTATTTT.

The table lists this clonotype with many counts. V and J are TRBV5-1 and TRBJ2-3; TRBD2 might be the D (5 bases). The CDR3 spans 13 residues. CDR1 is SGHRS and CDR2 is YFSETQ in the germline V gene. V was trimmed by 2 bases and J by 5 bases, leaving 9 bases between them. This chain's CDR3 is CASSFFEGDTQYF. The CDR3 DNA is TGCGCCAGCAGCTTCTTCGAGGGAGATACGCAGTATTTT. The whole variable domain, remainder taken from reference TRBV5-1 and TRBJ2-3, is KAGVTQTPRYLIKTRGQQVTLSCSPISGHRSVSWYQQTPGQGLQFLFEYFSETQRNKGNFPGRFSGRQFSNSRSEMNVSTLELGDSALYLCASSFFEGDTQYFGPGTRLTVL.

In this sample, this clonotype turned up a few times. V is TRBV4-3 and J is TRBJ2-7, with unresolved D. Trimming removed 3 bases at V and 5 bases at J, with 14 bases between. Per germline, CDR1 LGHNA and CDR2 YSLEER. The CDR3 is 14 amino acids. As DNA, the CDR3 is TGCGCCAGCAGCCAGGCGTCCTTGTGGGACGAGCAGTACTTC. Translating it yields CASSQASLWDEQYF.

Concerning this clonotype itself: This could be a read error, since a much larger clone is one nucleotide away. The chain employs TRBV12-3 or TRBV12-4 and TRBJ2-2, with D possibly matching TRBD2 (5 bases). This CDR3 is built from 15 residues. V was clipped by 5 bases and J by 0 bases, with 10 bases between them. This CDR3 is CASSGSEPNTGELFF. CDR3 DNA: TGTGCCAGCAGTGGGAGCGAGCCGAACACCGGGGAGCTGTTTTTT.

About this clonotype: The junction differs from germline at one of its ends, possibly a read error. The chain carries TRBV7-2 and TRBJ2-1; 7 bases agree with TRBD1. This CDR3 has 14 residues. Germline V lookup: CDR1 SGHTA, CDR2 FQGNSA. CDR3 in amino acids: CASSPLRGPNERFF. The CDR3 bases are TGTGCCAGCAGCCCCCTGAGGGGGCCTAATGAGCGGTTCTTC. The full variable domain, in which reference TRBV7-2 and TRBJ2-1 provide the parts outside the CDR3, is GAGVSQSPSNKVTEKGKDVELRCDPISGHTALYWYRQSLGQGLEFLIYFQGNSAPDKSGLPSDRFSAERTGGSVSTLTIQRTQQEDSAVYLCASSPLRGPNERFFGPGTRLTVL.

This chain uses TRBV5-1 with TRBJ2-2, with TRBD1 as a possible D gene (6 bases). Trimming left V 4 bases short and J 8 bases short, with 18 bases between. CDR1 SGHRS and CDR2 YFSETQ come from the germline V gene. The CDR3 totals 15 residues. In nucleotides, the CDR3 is TGCGCCAGCAGCCATGGACAGACGCCTACGGGGGAGCTGTTTTTT. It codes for CASSHGQTPTGELFF.

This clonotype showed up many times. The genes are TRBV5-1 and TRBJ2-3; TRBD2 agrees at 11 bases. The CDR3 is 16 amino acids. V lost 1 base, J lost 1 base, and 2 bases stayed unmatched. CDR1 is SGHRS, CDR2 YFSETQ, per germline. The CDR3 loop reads CASSLRGLAGTDTQYF. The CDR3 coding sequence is TGCGCCAGCAGCTTGCGGGGACTAGCGGGCACAGATACGCAGTATTTT. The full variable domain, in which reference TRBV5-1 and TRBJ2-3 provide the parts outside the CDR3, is KAGVTQTPRYLIKTRGQQVTLSCSPISGHRSVSWYQQTPGQGLQFLFEYFSETQRNKGNFPGRFSGRQFSNSRSEMNVSTLELGDSALYLCASSLRGLAGTDTQYFGPGTRLTVL.

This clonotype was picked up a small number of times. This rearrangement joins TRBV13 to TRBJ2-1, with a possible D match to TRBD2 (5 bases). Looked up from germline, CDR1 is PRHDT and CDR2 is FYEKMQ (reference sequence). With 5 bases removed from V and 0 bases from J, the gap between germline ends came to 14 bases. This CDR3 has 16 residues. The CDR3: CASSRYHGGSYNEQFF. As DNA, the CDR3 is TGTGCCAGCAGCCGATATCACGGAGGCTCCTACAATGAGCAGTTCTTC.

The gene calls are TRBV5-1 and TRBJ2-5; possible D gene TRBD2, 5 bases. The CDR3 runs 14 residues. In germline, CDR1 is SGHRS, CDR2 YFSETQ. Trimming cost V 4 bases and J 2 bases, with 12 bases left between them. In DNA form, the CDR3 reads TGCGCCAGCAGCGTGACGGGGATACAAGAGACCCAGTACTTC. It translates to CASSVTGIQETQYF.

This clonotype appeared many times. CDR3 residues: CASSRGTSSTDTQYF. Written as DNA, the CDR3 is TGTGCCAGCAGTCGCGGGACTTCTAGCACAGATACGCAGTATTTT. The chain has TRBV2 and TRBJ2-3; D is possibly TRBD2 (6 bases). CDR3 length equals 15 residues. Per the germline V gene, CDR1 is SNHLY and CDR2 is FYNNEI. The V gene lost 5 bases and the J gene lost 0 bases, with 12 bases spanning the gap.

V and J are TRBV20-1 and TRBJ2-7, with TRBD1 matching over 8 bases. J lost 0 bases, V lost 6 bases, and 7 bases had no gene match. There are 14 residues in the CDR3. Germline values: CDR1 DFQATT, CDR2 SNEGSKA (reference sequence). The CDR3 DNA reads TGCAGTGCACCCCGGACAGGGACCTCCTACGAGCAGTACTTC. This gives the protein CSAPRTGTSYEQYF.

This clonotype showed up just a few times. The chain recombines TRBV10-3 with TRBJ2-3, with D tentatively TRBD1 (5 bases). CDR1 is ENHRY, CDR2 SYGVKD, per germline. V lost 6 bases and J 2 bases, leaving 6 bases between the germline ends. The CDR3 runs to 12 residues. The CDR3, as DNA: TGTGCCATCAGGGACAACACAGATACGCAGTATTTT. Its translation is CAIRDNTDTQYF.

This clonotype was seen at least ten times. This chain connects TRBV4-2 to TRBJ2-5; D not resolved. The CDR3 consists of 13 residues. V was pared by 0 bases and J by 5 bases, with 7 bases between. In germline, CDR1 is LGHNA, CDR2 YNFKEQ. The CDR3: CASSQEGWETQYF. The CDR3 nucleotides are TGTGCCAGCAGCCAAGAGGGTTGGGAGACCCAGTACTTC.

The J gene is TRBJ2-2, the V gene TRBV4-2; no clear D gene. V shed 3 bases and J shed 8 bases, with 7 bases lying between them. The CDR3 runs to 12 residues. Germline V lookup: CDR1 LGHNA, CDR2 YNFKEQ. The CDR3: CASSHLQGELFF. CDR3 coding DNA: TGTGCCAGCAGCCACCTACAGGGGGAGCTGTTTTTT.

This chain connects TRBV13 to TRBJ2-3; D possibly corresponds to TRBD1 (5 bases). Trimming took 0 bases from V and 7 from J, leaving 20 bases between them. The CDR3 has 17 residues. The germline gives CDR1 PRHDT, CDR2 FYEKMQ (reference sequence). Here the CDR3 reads CASSLGLGARPSHTQYF. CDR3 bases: TGTGCCAGCAGCTTAGGCCTAGGGGCTAGACCTTCTCATACGCAGTATTTT.

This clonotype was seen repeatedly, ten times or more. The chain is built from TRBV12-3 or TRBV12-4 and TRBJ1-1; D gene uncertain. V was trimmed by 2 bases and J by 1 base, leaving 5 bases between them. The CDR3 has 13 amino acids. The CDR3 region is CASSLHRNTEAFF. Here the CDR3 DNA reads TGTGCCAGCAGTTTACACAGGAACACTGAAGCTTTCTTT.

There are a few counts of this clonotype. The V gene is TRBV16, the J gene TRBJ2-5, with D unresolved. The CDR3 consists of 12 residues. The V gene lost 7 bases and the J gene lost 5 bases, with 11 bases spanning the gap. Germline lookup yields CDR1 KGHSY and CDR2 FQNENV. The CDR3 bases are TGTGCCAGCACCCCTAATCGTGAGACCCAGTACTTC. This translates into CASTPNRETQYF.

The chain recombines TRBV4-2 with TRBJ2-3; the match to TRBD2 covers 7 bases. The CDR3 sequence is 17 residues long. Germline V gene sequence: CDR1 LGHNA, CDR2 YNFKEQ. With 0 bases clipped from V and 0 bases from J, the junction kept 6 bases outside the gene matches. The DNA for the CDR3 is TGTGCCAGCAGCCAAGATCAAGCGGGGCTAAGCACAGATACGCAGTATTTT. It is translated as CASSQDQAGLSTDTQYF.

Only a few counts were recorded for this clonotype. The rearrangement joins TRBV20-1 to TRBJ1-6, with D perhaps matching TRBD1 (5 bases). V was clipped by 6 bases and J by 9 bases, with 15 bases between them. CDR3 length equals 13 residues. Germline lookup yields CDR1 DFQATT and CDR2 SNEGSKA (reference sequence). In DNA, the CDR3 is TGCAGTGCAACCGGGACTATCAGTTCACCCCTCCACTTT. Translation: CSATGTISSPLHF.

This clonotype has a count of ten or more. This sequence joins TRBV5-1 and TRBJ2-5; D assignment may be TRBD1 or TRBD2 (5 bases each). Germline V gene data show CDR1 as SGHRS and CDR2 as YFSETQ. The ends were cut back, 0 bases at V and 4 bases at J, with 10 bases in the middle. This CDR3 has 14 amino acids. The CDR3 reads CASSLGGSGETQYF. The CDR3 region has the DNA TGCGCCAGCAGCTTGGGGGGGAGTGGAGAGACCCAGTACTTC.

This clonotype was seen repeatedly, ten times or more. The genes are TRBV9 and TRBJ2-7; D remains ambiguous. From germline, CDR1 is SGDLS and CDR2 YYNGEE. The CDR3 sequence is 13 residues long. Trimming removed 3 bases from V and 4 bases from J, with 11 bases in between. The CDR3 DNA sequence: TGTGCCAGCAGCGCACGAGGTGCTTACGAGCAGTACTTC. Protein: CASSARGAYEQYF. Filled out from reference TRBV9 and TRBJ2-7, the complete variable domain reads DSGVTQTPKHLITATGQRVTLRCSPRSGDLSVYWYQQSLDQGLQFLIQYYNGEERAKGNILERFSAQQFPDLHSELNLSSLELGDSALYFCASSARGAYEQYFGPGTRLTVT.

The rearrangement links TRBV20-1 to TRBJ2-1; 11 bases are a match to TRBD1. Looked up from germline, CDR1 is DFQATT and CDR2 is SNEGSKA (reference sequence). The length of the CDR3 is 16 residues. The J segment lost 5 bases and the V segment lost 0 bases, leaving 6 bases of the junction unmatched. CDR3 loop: CSARDVRDRGNNEQFF. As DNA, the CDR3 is TGCAGTGCTAGAGATGTCCGGGACAGGGGGAACAATGAGCAGTTCTTC.

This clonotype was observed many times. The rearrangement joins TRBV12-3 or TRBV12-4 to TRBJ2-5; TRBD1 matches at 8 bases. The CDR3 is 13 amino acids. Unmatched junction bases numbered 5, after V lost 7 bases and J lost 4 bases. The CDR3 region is CASTWTGLETQYF. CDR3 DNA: TGTGCCAGCACTTGGACAGGGTTAGAGACCCAGTACTTC.